These T cell receptor beta chains were read from a single sample in a study of Ad26.COV2.S vaccination and SARS-CoV-2 variants. Profiled with immunoSEQ multiplex PCR; TCRdb holds only in-frame clones, not every one. The sample holds fewer than 500,000 clones, 90% seen once. The source material was peripheral blood, sampled in a trial of Ad26.COV2.S vaccine versus placebo. These receptors all stem from a person aged 18-65 years who received the Ad26.COV2.S COVID-19 vaccine or a placebo. CDR3s include the opening cysteine and the closing phenylalanine or tryptophan. Fields, in order: V gene, D gene, J gene, clone size, CDR3 DNA, CDR3 protein. A D gene is named only where the DNA matches it firmly. Where a row states a size, it is once, few, many or the class of an expanded clone; other rows omit it.

>TRBV7-8|TRBD2|TRBJ2-1|NA
TGTGCCAGCAGCTTACTACTAGCGGGAGGGATTAGCTCCTACAATGAGCAGTTCTTC
CASSLLLAGGISSYNEQFF
>TRBV6-2/TRBV6-3|TRBD2|TRBJ2-1|NA
TGTGCCAGCAGTTACACATCGCCGGGACTAGCGAGCAATGAGCAGTTCTTC
CASSYTSPGLASNEQFF
>TRBV4-1|NA|TRBJ2-3|NA
TGCGCCAGCAGCCATCGCCAGACCACGGGGACAGATACGCAGTATTTT
CASSHRQTTGTDTQYF
>TRBV6-2/TRBV6-3|NA|TRBJ2-7|NA
TGTGCCAGCAGTTATCCGGGATCGCAGCGTTCGGGGGAGCAGTACTTC
CASSYPGSQRSGEQYF
>TRBV5-8|NA|TRBJ1-3|NA
TGTGCCAGCACCCAGGGAGACTCTGGAAACACCATATATTTT
CASTQGDSGNTIYF
>TRBV28|TRBD1|TRBJ1-5|NA
TGTGCCAGCAGTGCCACAGGGGGTAGACATCAGCCCCAGCATTTT
CASSATGGRHQPQHF
>TRBV6-5|NA|TRBJ1-1|few
TGTGCCAGCAGTTACTCGACGGGGAACACTGAAGCTTTCTTT
CASSYSTGNTEAFF
>TRBV24-1|TRBD2|TRBJ2-3|NA
TGTGCCACCAGTGATCAAGCGGGGCGCACAGATACGCAGTATTTT
CATSDQAGRTDTQYF
>TRBV28|NA|TRBJ2-5|NA
TGTGCCAGCAGTTCCCGGACGGAGTACCAAGAGACCCAGTACTTC
CASSSRTEYQETQYF
>TRBV7-2|NA|TRBJ1-1|NA
TGTGCCAGCAGCGCCGGGCCTGCCTATGAAGCTTTCTTT
CASSAGPAYEAFF
>TRBV29-1|NA|TRBJ2-2|NA
TGCAGCGTTAGGGGGGGATGGAACACCGGGGAGCTGTTTTTT
CSVRGGWNTGELFF
>TRBV6-5|TRBD1|TRBJ2-7|once
TGTGCCAGCAGTTACGAGACAGGGGGTCTCTACGAGCAGTACTTC
CASSYETGGLYEQYF
>TRBV19|NA|TRBJ2-1|NA
TGTGCCAGTAGTGCGACAGGAAGCTCCTACAATGAGCAGTTCTTC
CASSATGSSYNEQFF
>TRBV6-5|NA|TRBJ2-1|NA
TGTGCCAGCAGTTACGGTGGGAAGCAGCAGTTCTTC
CASSYGGKQQFF
>TRBV27|NA|TRBJ2-7|NA
TGTGCCAGCAGTCGGGGCGGAGCCTCCTACGAGCAGTACTTC
CASSRGGASYEQYF
>TRBV5-1|NA|TRBJ1-4|NA
TGCGCCAGCAGCTTGGGAGGACAAGGGGAAAAACTGTTTTTT
CASSLGGQGEKLFF
>TRBV7-2|TRBD1|TRBJ2-1|NA
TGTGCCAGCAGCTTAGATCGGACAGGGGTAAATGAGCAGTTCTTC
CASSLDRTGVNEQFF
>TRBV9|NA|TRBJ1-3|NA
TGTGCCAGCAGCGAGGGGACACGCGGAAACACCATATATTTT
CASSEGTRGNTIYF
>TRBV11-2|NA|TRBJ1-4|NA
TGTGCCAGCAGCTTAGAAATGGGTTTGGCTAATGAAAAACTGTTTTTT
CASSLEMGLANEKLFF
>TRBV3-1/TRBV3-2|NA|TRBJ2-6|NA
TGTGCCAGCAGCCAAGGACCCTTGGGGGCCAACGTCCTGACTTTC
CASSQGPLGANVLTF
>TRBV9|NA|TRBJ2-2|NA
TGTGCCAGCAGCGGCAACACCGGGGAGCTGTTTTTT
CASSGNTGELFF
>TRBV10-3|NA|TRBJ1-2|NA
TGTGCCATCAGTGAGTCCCCGGCCCTCTATGGCTACACCTTC
CAISESPALYGYTF
>TRBV29-1|TRBD2|TRBJ2-3|NA
TGCAGCGTTGGAGGGGCCGGAACTAGCGGGAGAACAGATACGCAGTATTTT
CSVGGAGTSGRTDTQYF
>TRBV29-1|TRBD1|TRBJ2-7|once
TGCAGCGTTGAAGGAGGACAGGGTAGCTCCTACGAGCAGTACTTC
CSVEGGQGSSYEQYF
>TRBV7-2|NA|TRBJ2-7|NA
TGTGCCAGCAGCATTACAGGGAGAATAGGCTACGAGCAGTACTTC
CASSITGRIGYEQYF
>TRBV4-2|TRBD1|TRBJ1-4|NA
TGTGCCAGCCTGGACAGGGTCGGGGAAAAACTGTTTTTT
CASLDRVGEKLFF
>TRBV5-1|NA|TRBJ2-7|NA
TGCGCCAGCAGCCCACGGACAGCCTCCTACGAGCAGTACTTC
CASSPRTASYEQYF
>TRBV25-1|NA|TRBJ2-5|NA
TGTGCCAGCAGTGGGCATACACAAGAGACCCAGTACTTC
CASSGHTQETQYF
>TRBV19|TRBD2|TRBJ2-7|NA
TGTGCCAGTAGTATAGACACTAGCGGGTTCTACGAGCAGTACTTC
CASSIDTSGFYEQYF
>TRBV28|NA|TRBJ2-1|NA
TGTGCCAGCAGTTCGCCGACAGGACCAAACAATGAGCAGTTCTTC
CASSSPTGPNNEQFF
>TRBV12-3/TRBV12-4|NA|TRBJ1-1|NA
TGTGCCAGCAGCCGGGGGACGTTTGAAGCTTTCTTT
CASSRGTFEAFF
>TRBV4-1|TRBD1|TRBJ2-4|NA
TGCGCCAGCAGCCAACCACAGGGGGCGCAGAACATTCAGTACTTC
CASSQPQGAQNIQYF
>TRBV27|TRBD2|TRBJ2-1|NA
TGTGCCAGTACTAGCGCGAGCTCCTACAATGAGCAGTTCTTC
CASTSASSYNEQFF
>TRBV29-1|NA|TRBJ2-7|NA
TGCAGCGTAGATACGCGGGGGCGGAACGAGCAGTACTTC
CSVDTRGRNEQYF
>TRBV28|TRBD1|TRBJ1-5|NA
TGTGCCAGCAGTCCTGGGACAGCAAGCCTGTATAGCAATCAGCCCCAGCATTTT
CASSPGTASLYSNQPQHF
>TRBV7-2|NA|TRBJ2-3|NA
TGTGCCAGCAGCTTAGACGGCAAAGGGACAGATACGCAGTATTTT
CASSLDGKGTDTQYF
>TRBV5-4|TRBD1|TRBJ1-1|few
TGTGCCAGCAGCCCCCTCGGACAGGGAGGGTCTGAAGCTTTCTTT
CASSPLGQGGSEAFF
>TRBV2|TRBD2|TRBJ2-7|NA
TGTGCCAGCAGCCCTCAGGGAGGGAGAGGAGACGAGCAGTACTTC
CASSPQGGRGDEQYF
>TRBV28|NA|TRBJ2-7|few
TGTGCCAGCAGTTTGGGGCGGAAATCCTACGAGCAGTACTTC
CASSLGRKSYEQYF
>TRBV29-1|NA|TRBJ2-5|NA
TGCAGCGTGTTAGTAGGGGAAGAGACCCAGTACTTC
CSVLVGEETQYF
>TRBV5-1|NA|TRBJ2-1|NA
TGCGCCAGCAGCTTGGAGCAGGGTTTCGGTGAGCAGTTCTTC
CASSLEQGFGEQFF
>TRBV4-2|NA|TRBJ2-1|NA
TGTGCCAGCAGCCAAGGGGCCCCCCATTACAATGAGCAGTTCTTC
CASSQGAPHYNEQFF
>TRBV7-9|NA|TRBJ1-5|NA
TGTGCCAGCAGTTTAGAGACAGAAGCGAATCAGCCCCAGCATTTT
CASSLETEANQPQHF
>TRBV30|TRBD1|TRBJ1-4|NA
TGTGCCTTTATACAGGGGGGTAATGAAAAACTGTTTTTT
CAFIQGGNEKLFF
>TRBV30|TRBD1|TRBJ1-6|NA
TGTGCCTTACGGACAGGGGGCGAGAATTCACCCCTCCACTTT
CALRTGGENSPLHF
>TRBV13|NA|TRBJ2-1|NA
TGTGCCAGCAGGCGACTACCGACGAATGAGCAGTTCTTC
CASRRLPTNEQFF
>TRBV3-1/TRBV3-2|NA|TRBJ2-1|NA
TGTGCCAGCAGATGGGGGAGCTTGGACAATGAGCAGTTCTTC
CASRWGSLDNEQFF
>TRBV6-6|TRBD1|TRBJ1-5|NA
TGTGCCAGCAGTAGGGCAGGGGGGAGCAATCAGCCCCAGCATTTT
CASSRAGGSNQPQHF
>TRBV9|NA|TRBJ1-2|few
TGTGCCAGCAGCGTCTCGGCAGGGCAGGGCGGCTACACCTTC
CASSVSAGQGGYTF
>TRBV6-2/TRBV6-3|NA|TRBJ2-7|NA
TGTGCCAGCAGTTACTCGTTCCAATTCGAGCAGTACTTC
CASSYSFQFEQYF
>TRBV6-5|TRBD1|TRBJ2-2|NA
TGTGCCAGCAGTTACTCGGGACAGGGGCACACCGGGGAGCTGTTTTTT
CASSYSGQGHTGELFF
>TRBV7-8|NA|TRBJ2-2|NA
TGTGCCAGCAGCTTACGGGGAGGAACCGGGGAGCTGTTTTTT
CASSLRGGTGELFF
>TRBV10-3|NA|TRBJ1-5|NA
TGTGCCATCAAACCCGGGAGGAATCAGCCCCAGCATTTT
CAIKPGRNQPQHF
>TRBV27|NA|TRBJ1-5|NA
TGTGCCAGCAGTCGGGTTATCAATCAGCCCCAGCATTTT
CASSRVINQPQHF
>TRBV5-4|NA|TRBJ1-1|NA
TGTGCCAGCAGCTTGGACAGGGTAGGAACTGAAGCTTTCTTT
CASSLDRVGTEAFF
>TRBV28|NA|TRBJ1-5|once
TGTGCCAGCAGCAAGCGGACGGATCCTAATCAGCCCCAGCATTTT
CASSKRTDPNQPQHF
>TRBV4-1|NA|TRBJ1-2|few
TGCGCCAGCAGCCAAGAAGGGTGGTTGGAAGGCGGCTACACCTTC
CASSQEGWLEGGYTF
>TRBV18|NA|TRBJ2-7|NA
TGTGCCAGCTCATCGACTCCTGACAGGCGGGCCCTTTACGAGCAGTACTTC
CASSSTPDRRALYEQYF